This entry features one T cell receptor (beta chain) sequence. Antigen unknown. This record comes from a study of PD-1 blockade in classical Hodgkin lymphoma. Study at large: Patients were given intravenous nivolumab, 3 mg/kg, every 2 weeks.

CDR3 length: 13 residues. Looked up from germline, CDR1 is SNHLY and CDR2 is FYNNEI. Trimming cost V 6 bases and J 4 bases, with 11 bases left between them. Findings and caveats of the study: Healthy donors were reported to have higher baseline TCR diversity than newly diagnosed patients. A significant rise in TCR diversity was seen by C4D1 for CD4+ cells but not for CD8+ cells. Those patients who began receiving nivolumab less than 1 year after ASCT had lower diversity, and they were excluded.

TCRdb's copy holds only in-frame clones and misses some; the assay was immunoSEQ multiplex PCR. The repertoire includes 25,000 or so clones, 60% to 85% of them detected once, and 2% to 2.5% sits in the top ten. Each and every patient relapsed after autologous stem cell transplantation, and patients got differing brentuximab vedotin exposure. Investigators isolated CD4+ T cells from thawed PBMCs through magnetic negative selection. This rearrangement joins TRBV2 to TRBJ2-3, with D uncertain. The receptor comes from a human donor with classical Hodgkin lymphoma. This specimen consisted of CD4+ T cells from blood, obtained at baseline. The CDR3 nucleotides are TGTGCCAGCAGGGGGTATTCTTCAGATACGCAGTATTTT. Residues: CASRGYSSDTQYF.